The 11 T cell receptor beta chains presented below share a single source sample, sequenced in a study of blood T cells in healthy people across ages. Primers used in a second PCR of about 7 to 11 cycles were a sample-barcoded 5' primer and a J-beta primer mix. TCRdb used MiXCR to reprocess the 5' RACE reads, holding one entry per CDR3 protein. The repertoire holds 800,000 to 1,300,000 distinct CDR3 sequences, with about 23% as singletons. The data were also submitted as part of a second study, on T cells of mothers and their children.

The sequenced sample consisted of blood. The receptors stem from a girl aged 2-10 years in good health.

The chain uses TRBV24-1 and TRBJ2-3, with TRBD2 as a possible D gene (6 bases). Trimming stripped 2 bases from V and 1 base from J, with 6 bases between. The CDR3 length is 14 residues. CDR1 is KGHDR and CDR2 is SFDVKD in the germline V gene. The CDR3 nucleotides are TGTGCCACCAGTGATTGGGGGGGCACAGATACGCAGTATTTT. Its translation is CATSDWGGTDTQYF.

This rearrangement joins TRBV27 to TRBJ2-5; TRBD1 matches at 8 bases. The DNA matches TRBJ2-7 better at its end, which makes the J call doubtful. There are 13 residues in the CDR3. Germline V lookup: CDR1 MNHEY, CDR2 SMNVEV (reference sequence). CDR3 nucleotide sequence: TGTGCCAGCAGTTTAGGACAGGGCTGCGAGCAGTACTTC. Its translation is CASSLGQGCEQYF.

The genes are TRBV7-9 and TRBJ1-2; 7 bases are shared with TRBD1. The CDR3 is 15 residues long. The V gene end was trimmed by 5 bases and the J gene end by 4 bases; junction bases not matched to a gene: 10. Germline V gene data show CDR1 as SEHNR and CDR2 as FQNEAQ (reference sequence). The CDR3, as DNA: TGTGCCAGCAGCCCAGGGACAGAGTTTATCTATGGCTACACCTTC. This encodes CASSPGTEFIYGYTF.

The chain has TRBV27 and TRBJ2-5, with a possible D match to TRBD1 (6 bases). The J call may be wrong; the DNA end is better matched by TRBJ2-7. The CDR3 totals 15 residues. CDR1 and CDR2 from the germline V gene are MNHEY and SMNVEV (reference sequence). The CDR3 sequence: CASSSNREALHEQYF. As DNA, the CDR3 is TGTGCCAGCAGTTCGAACAGGGAAGCCCTCCACGAGCAGTACTTC.

Note on this clonotype: Germline is not matched at one junction end, which may reflect a read error. For the CDR3, the DNA is TGTGCCAGCAGCCCTAGGCGGGGGGTTGACACAGATACGGAGTATTTT. Translation: CASSPRRGVDTDTEYF. The rearrangement joins TRBV12-3 or TRBV12-4 to TRBJ2-3, with 8 bases matching TRBD2. This CDR3 has 16 residues.

This clonotype was seen only a few times. The chain recombines TRBV6-5 with TRBJ2-7; 10 nucleotides align to TRBD1. The CDR3 has 18 residues. From germline, CDR1 is MNHEY and CDR2 SVGAGI. The J segment lost 7 bases and the V segment lost 1 base, leaving 16 bases of the junction unmatched. CDR3 in amino acids: CASSYFPFRDRGYGEQYF. The CDR3 coding sequence is TGTGCCAGCAGTTACTTTCCATTCCGGGACAGGGGATATGGGGAGCAGTACTTC.

This clonotype was seen a few times. The rearrangement joins TRBV2 to TRBJ2-7; D might be TRBD1 or TRBD2, each matching 5 bases. The CDR3 is 12 residues long. The ends were cut back, 6 bases at V and 3 bases at J, with 9 bases in the middle. Germline V CDR1 and CDR2: SNHLY, FYNNEI. The CDR3 is CASRGDFYEQYF. CDR3 DNA sequence: TGTGCCAGCAGGGGGGATTTCTACGAGCAGTACTTC.

The rearrangement links TRBV5-6 to TRBJ1-2, with 7 bases fitting TRBD1. Germline V gene lookup returns CDR1 SGHDT and CDR2 YYEEEE. With 4 bases clipped from V and 4 bases from J, the junction kept 16 bases outside the gene matches. CDR3 length: 17 amino acids. The CDR3: CASSHPRDSVQFYGYTF. CDR3 nucleotides: TGTGCCAGCAGCCACCCTCGGGACAGCGTCCAATTCTATGGCTACACCTTC.

The genes are TRBV6-5 and TRBJ2-5; D is uncertain. This CDR3 contains 15 residues. Deletions cut 6 bases from V and 1 base from J, with 15 bases between. Germline loops: CDR1 MNHEY, CDR2 SVGAGI. DNA of the CDR3: TGTGCCAGCAGCCCGACTCCAGGCTCCCAAGAGACCCAGTACTTC. Protein: CASSPTPGSQETQYF.

This chain uses TRBV20-1 with TRBJ1-5; no definite D call. CDR3 length: 12 amino acids. V lost 3 bases and J lost 1, with 4 bases in between. Germline assignment: CDR1 DFQATT and CDR2 SNEGSKA (reference sequence). As DNA, the CDR3 is TGCAGTGCTAGTCTCAGCAATCAGCCCCAGCATTTT. Translation: CSASLSNQPQHF.

This clonotype occurred a few times. This chain joins TRBV4-3 and TRBJ2-1, with 12 positions matching TRBD2. V lost 0 bases to trimming and J lost 9 bases; unmatched junction nucleotides: 6. The CDR3 consists of 16 residues. Germline V gives CDR1 LGHNA, CDR2 YSLEER. The CDR3 is CASSQDPLAGGFEQFF. CDR3 DNA sequence: TGCGCCAGCAGCCAAGACCCACTAGCGGGGGGTTTTGAGCAGTTCTTC.